Listed here are 18 T cell receptor beta chains from one sample, sequenced in a study of cytomegalovirus exposure and HLA in healthy donors (dated 2017 in TCRdb). Receptor libraries were prepared by the immunoSEQ multiplex PCR assay. For the multiplex PCR, a mixture combining 60 forward primers for TCR Vbeta segments and 13 reverse primers for TCR Jbeta segments was used. TCRdb retrieved this table from immuneACCESS and kept in-frame rearrangements only. Not all clones are present; in checked studies, unresolved V genes account for under half, and no reason is known for the remainder. This sample comprises 150,000 to 200,000 clones, more than 65% of them detected only once. Less than 2% of the sample belongs to the ten largest clones. What was sequenced was PBMCs. The receptors originated from a woman in her 30s in good health and CMV-seronegative.

This clone was found a few times. The chain recombines TRBV28 with TRBJ2-7; D is unresolved. Germline V lookup: CDR1 MDHEN, CDR2 SYDVKM. Deletions cut 4 bases from V and 6 bases from J, with 22 bases between. This CDR3 is built from 16 residues. CDR3 coding DNA: TGTGCCAGCAGTTCAATCCTGATACTTCTTGAATCCGAGCAGTACTTC. It is translated as CASSSILILLESEQYF.

Of note for this clone: A read error may produce the germline difference seen at one junction end. The chain couples TRBV14 to TRBJ2-2; D ambiguous. Germline CDR1 reads SGHDN; CDR2 reads FVKESK. The CDR3 is 13 amino acids. The CDR3 sequence: CTSSPGWAGELFF. The CDR3 region has the DNA TGTACCAGCAGCCCCGGGTGGGCCGGGGAGCTGTTTTTT.

The chain uses TRBV4-3 and TRBJ2-1, with D possibly matching TRBD1 (6 bases). V was cut by 0 bases and J by 2 bases, with 20 bases left in between. This CDR3 is 19 amino acids long. The V gene's germline CDR1 is LGHNA and CDR2 YSLEER. In nucleotides, the CDR3 is TGCGCCAGCAGCCAAGACCTGGGTTCGCAGGGGAATCCCTACAATGAGCAGTTCTTC. As protein: CASSQDLGSQGNPYNEQFF.

The CDR3 region has the DNA TGTGCCAGCAGCCTCCTAGCGGGAGGGCGCGAGCAGTACTTC. Protein sequence: CASSLLAGGREQYF. This sequence joins TRBV4-2 and TRBJ2-7; 12 nucleotides agree with TRBD2. Germline V CDR1 and CDR2: LGHNA, YNFKEQ. V was clipped by 4 bases and J by 6 bases; unmatched bases: 4. This CDR3 region has 14 residues.

The chain couples TRBV19 to TRBJ2-2; 8 bases map to TRBD1. The CDR3 runs 15 residues. Germline lookup yields CDR1 LNHDA and CDR2 SQIVND (reference sequence). The J segment lost 4 bases and the V segment lost 2 bases, leaving 3 bases of the junction unmatched. This CDR3 is CASSITGGSTGELFF. The DNA for the CDR3 is TGTGCCAGTAGTATAACAGGGGGATCCACCGGGGAGCTGTTTTTT.

The V call is TRBV7-9, the J call TRBJ2-1; no firm D call. In germline, CDR1 is SEHNR, CDR2 FQNEAQ (reference sequence). The CDR3 consists of 13 residues. The ends were cut back, 4 bases at V and 5 bases at J, with 9 bases in the middle. The CDR3 DNA reads TGTGCCAGCAGCTCGACACCGGACAATGAGCAGTTCTTC. Translated: CASSSTPDNEQFF.

The chain links TRBV5-1 to TRBJ1-4, with D perhaps matching TRBD1 (5 bases). CDR3 length: 16 amino acids. Germline V gene lookup returns CDR1 SGHRS and CDR2 YFSETQ. V lost 4 bases and J 4 bases, leaving 17 bases between the germline ends. CDR3 amino acids: CASSLGGEQFNEKLFF. Written as DNA, the CDR3 is TGCGCCAGCAGCCTCGGGGGTGAGCAGTTTAATGAAAAACTGTTTTTT. The full variable domain, rest sourced from reference TRBV5-1 and TRBJ1-4, is KAGVTQTPRYLIKTRGQQVTLSCSPISGHRSVSWYQQTPGQGLQFLFEYFSETQRNKGNFPGRFSGRQFSNSRSEMNVSTLELGDSALYLCASSLGGEQFNEKLFFGSGTQLSVL.

This clone was seen more than once but under ten times. The rearrangement joins TRBV18 to TRBJ1-5, with a weak D call TRBD1 (6 bases). The CDR3 spans 13 residues. Trimming took off 2 bases at V and 7 bases at J, with 9 bases between the two ends. Germline V gene lookup returns CDR1 KGHSH and CDR2 LQKENI. The CDR3 is CASSPKQGQPQHF. The DNA for the CDR3 is TGTGCCAGCTCACCAAAACAGGGCCAGCCCCAGCATTTT.

This CDR3 reads CASSLPIGPGGRGNEKLFF. The DNA of the CDR3 is TGCGCCAGCAGCTTGCCCATCGGGCCAGGGGGCCGGGGTAATGAAAAACTGTTTTTT. The V call is TRBV5-1, the J call TRBJ1-4, with 8 positions matching TRBD1. CDR1 SGHRS and CDR2 YFSETQ come from the germline V gene. Losses at the gene ends were 1 base for V and 4 bases for J; bases not matched to a gene: 15. The CDR3 is 19 residues long.

This clone was counted only a few times. The chain recombines TRBV7-2 with TRBJ2-7; TRBD2 matches 12 bases. CDR1 is SGHTA, CDR2 FQGNSA, per germline. This CDR3 has 16 residues. After removal of 4 bases from V and 3 bases from J, the junction contained 7 bases not matched to a gene. The CDR3 region is CASSSRTSGVIYEQYF. The DNA of the CDR3 is TGTGCCAGCAGCTCCCGGACTAGCGGGGTTATCTACGAGCAGTACTTC.

In its sample, this clone was seen a few times. J is TRBJ2-5 and V is TRBV25-1, with D possibly TRBD1 on 5 matching bases. The V and J ends lost 5 bases and 0 bases respectively, with 10 bases between them. The CDR3 length is 14 residues. Germline loops: CDR1 MGHDK, CDR2 SYGVNS. The CDR3 nucleotides read TGTGCCAGCAGTCCTCTCAGGGACCAAGAGACCCAGTACTTC. It specifies CASSPLRDQETQYF.

Of note for this clone: This specimen includes other DNA sequences encoding the same CDR3. The V and J genes are TRBV2 and TRBJ2-1; D gene ambiguous. The CDR3 is 11 amino acids. Germline V lookup: CDR1 SNHLY, CDR2 FYNNEI. Trimming removed 4 bases at V and 7 bases at J, with 5 bases between. CDR3 loop: CASSARNEQFF. The CDR3 coding sequence is TGTGCCAGCAGTGCGAGAAATGAGCAGTTCTTC. Full variable domain (remainder filled in from reference TRBV2 and TRBJ2-1): EPEVTQTPSHQVTQMGQEVILRCVPISNHLYFYWYRQILGQKVEFLVSFYNNEISEKSEIFDDQFSVERPDGSNFTLKIRSTKLEDSAMYFCASSARNEQFFGPGTRLTVL.

This clone appeared once. The V call is TRBV6-6, the J call TRBJ1-1, with 7 bases matching TRBD1. Germline lookup yields CDR1 MNHNY and CDR2 SVGAGI (reference sequence). The CDR3 extends over 13 amino acids. V lost 5 bases to trimming and J lost 4 bases; unmatched junction nucleotides: 4. The CDR3 DNA reads TGTGCCAGCAGTGACAGGGTCGGCACTGAAGCTTTCTTT. Translated: CASSDRVGTEAFF.

V usage is TRBV5-1 and J usage is TRBJ2-1, with TRBD1 matching 7 bases. Germline V lookup: CDR1 SGHRS, CDR2 YFSETQ. The J segment lost 4 bases and the V segment lost 0 bases, leaving 7 bases of the junction unmatched. This CDR3 contains 16 residues. The DNA of the CDR3 is TGCGCCAGCAGCTTGGTTTATGGGACAGTTTACAATGAGCAGTTCTTC. This sequence encodes CASSLVYGTVYNEQFF.

This chain joins TRBV2 and TRBJ1-1, with TRBD1 matching over 7 bases. The CDR3 sequence is 12 residues long. Germline V gives CDR1 SNHLY, CDR2 FYNNEI. V gave up 7 bases and J gave up 11 bases; unmatched junction bases: 10. Written as DNA, the CDR3 is TGTGCCAGCATCCGAGGGGGCGCGGGGGCTTTCTTT. Its protein product is CASIRGGAGAFF.

The chain couples TRBV7-8 to TRBJ2-1, with 14 bases identical to TRBD2. CDR1 is SGHVS, CDR2 FQNEAQ, per germline. The CDR3 sequence is 19 residues long. J lost 7 bases, V lost 5 bases, and 16 bases had no gene match. For the CDR3, the DNA is TGTGCCAGCAGCACCCCATGGGGGACTAGCGGGAGATTAGGGAATGAGCAGTTCTTC. Translation: CASSTPWGTSGRLGNEQFF. Complete variable domain (other parts from reference TRBV7-8 and TRBJ2-1): GAGVSQSPRYKVAKRGQDVALRCDPISGHVSLFWYQQALGQGPEFLTYFQNEAQLDKSGLPSDRFFAERPEGSVSTLKIQRTQQEDSAVYLCASSTPWGTSGRLGNEQFFGPGTRLTVL.

This chain joins TRBV7-9 and TRBJ1-6; 7 bases fit TRBD1. This CDR3 is 16 amino acids long. Germline trimming cut 5 bases from V and 10 bases from J; bases unmatched to any gene: 14. Germline CDR1 reads SEHNR; CDR2 reads FQNEAQ (reference sequence). CDR3 DNA sequence: TGTGCCAGCAGCCCCGCCACAGGGGCAGTTGGATCACCCCTCCACTTT. Residues: CASSPATGAVGSPLHF. Full variable domain (outside the CDR3, taken from reference TRBV7-9 and TRBJ1-6): DTGVSQNPRHKITKRGQNVTFRCDPISEHNRLYWYRQTLGQGPEFLTYFQNEAQLEKSRLLSDRFSAERPKGSFSTLEIQRTEQGDSAMYLCASSPATGAVGSPLHFGNGTRLTVT.

V gene TRBV29-1 combines with J gene TRBJ1-4; perhaps TRBD1 as D (5 bases). Germline V CDR1 and CDR2: SQVTM, ANQGSEA. The V end lost 2 bases, the J end lost 5 bases, and 6 bases lay between the germline ends. The CDR3 loop spans 12 amino acids. The CDR3, as DNA: TGCAGCGTTGAACGACAGAATGAAAAACTGTTTTTT. It encodes CSVERQNEKLFF.